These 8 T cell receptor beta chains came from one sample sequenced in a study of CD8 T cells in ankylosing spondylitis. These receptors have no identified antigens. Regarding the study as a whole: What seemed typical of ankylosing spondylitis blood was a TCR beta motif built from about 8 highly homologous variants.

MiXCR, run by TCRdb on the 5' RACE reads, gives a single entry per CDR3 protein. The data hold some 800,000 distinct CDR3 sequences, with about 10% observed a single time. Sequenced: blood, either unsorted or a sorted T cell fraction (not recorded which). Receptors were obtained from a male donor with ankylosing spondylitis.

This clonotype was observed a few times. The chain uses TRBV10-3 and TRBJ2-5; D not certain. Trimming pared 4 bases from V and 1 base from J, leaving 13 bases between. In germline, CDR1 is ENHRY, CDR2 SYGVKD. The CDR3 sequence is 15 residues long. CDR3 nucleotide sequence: TGTGCCATCAGTGGGCCTCCACCCCTCCAAGAGACCCAGTACTTC. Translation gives CAISGPPPLQETQYF.

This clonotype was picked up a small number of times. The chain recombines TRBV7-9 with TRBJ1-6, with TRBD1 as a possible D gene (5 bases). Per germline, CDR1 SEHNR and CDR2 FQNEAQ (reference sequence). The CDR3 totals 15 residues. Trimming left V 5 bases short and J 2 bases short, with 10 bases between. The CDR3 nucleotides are TGTGCCAGCAGCCGTGACAGTCCCTATAATTCACCCCTCCACTTT. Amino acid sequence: CASSRDSPYNSPLHF.

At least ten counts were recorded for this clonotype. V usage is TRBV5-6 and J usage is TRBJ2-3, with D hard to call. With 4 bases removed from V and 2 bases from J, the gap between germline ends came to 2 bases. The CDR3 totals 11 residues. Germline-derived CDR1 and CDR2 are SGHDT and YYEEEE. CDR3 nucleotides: TGTGCCAGCAGCACCACAGATACGCAGTATTTT. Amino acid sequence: CASSTTDTQYF.

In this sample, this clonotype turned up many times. The CDR3 nucleotides are TGTGCCAGCAGCGACACAGGGGAGAGGAACACTGAAGCTTTCTTT. Protein product: CASSDTGERNTEAFF. The chain uses TRBV9 and TRBJ1-1, with 7 bases fitting TRBD1. Germline V gene data show CDR1 as SGDLS and CDR2 as YYNGEE. V gave up 3 bases and J gave up 1 base; unmatched junction bases: 6. The CDR3 totals 15 residues.

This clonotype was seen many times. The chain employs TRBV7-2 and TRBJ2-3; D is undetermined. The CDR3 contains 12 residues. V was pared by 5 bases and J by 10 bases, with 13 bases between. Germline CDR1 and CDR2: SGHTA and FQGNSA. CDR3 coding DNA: TGTGCCAGCAGCCCCATAGGCGGAGCGCAGTATTTT. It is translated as CASSPIGGAQYF.

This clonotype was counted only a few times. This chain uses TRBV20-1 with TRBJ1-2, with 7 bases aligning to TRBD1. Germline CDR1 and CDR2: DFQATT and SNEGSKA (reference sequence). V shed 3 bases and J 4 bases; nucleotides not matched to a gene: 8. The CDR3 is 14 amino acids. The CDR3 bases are TGCAGTGCTAGCCGGACAGGCCCCCTCTATGGCTACACCTTC. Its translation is CSASRTGPLYGYTF.

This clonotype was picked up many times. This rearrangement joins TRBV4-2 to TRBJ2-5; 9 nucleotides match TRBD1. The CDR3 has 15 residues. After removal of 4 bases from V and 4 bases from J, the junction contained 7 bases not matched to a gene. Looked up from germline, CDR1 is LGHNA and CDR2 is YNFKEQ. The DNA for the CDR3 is TGTGCCAGCAGCCCAACGGACAGGGGAGCAGAGACCCAGTACTTC. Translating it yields CASSPTDRGAETQYF.

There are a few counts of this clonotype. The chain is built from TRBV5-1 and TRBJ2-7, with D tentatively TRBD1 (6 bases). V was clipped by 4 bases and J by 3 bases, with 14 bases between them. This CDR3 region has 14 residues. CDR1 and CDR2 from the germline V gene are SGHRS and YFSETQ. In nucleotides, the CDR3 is TGCGCCAGCAGCACAGGACAGTTCGGCTACGAGCAGTACTTC. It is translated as CASSTGQFGYEQYF.